Detailed here is one T cell receptor beta chain. Through a sample-barcoded 5' primer and a J-beta primer mix, a second PCR was run for about 7 to 12 cycles. A template-switch adaptor with 12 random nucleotides tagged each cDNA molecule. TCRdb re-called the 5' RACE reads through MiXCR, storing one row per CDR3 protein. Of fewer than 1.5 million distinct CDR3 sequences listed, approximately 40% were seen once; the top ten hold 6.5% to 10%. This specimen comes from a study of blood T cells in healthy people across ages. Germline V gene data show CDR1 as SGHNT and CDR2 as YENEEA. This CDR3 region has 19 residues. V was cut by 0 bases and J by 0 bases, with 15 bases left in between.

The chain uses TRBV11-3 and TRBJ2-6, with D unresolved. This clonotype was obtained from a woman aged 18-30 years in good health. Material for sequencing was blood. Written as DNA, the CDR3 is TGTGCCAGCAGCTTAGACCGTCTCGGGCAAGCCTCTGGGGCCAACGTCCTGACTTTC. The encoded protein is CASSLDRLGQASGANVLTF.